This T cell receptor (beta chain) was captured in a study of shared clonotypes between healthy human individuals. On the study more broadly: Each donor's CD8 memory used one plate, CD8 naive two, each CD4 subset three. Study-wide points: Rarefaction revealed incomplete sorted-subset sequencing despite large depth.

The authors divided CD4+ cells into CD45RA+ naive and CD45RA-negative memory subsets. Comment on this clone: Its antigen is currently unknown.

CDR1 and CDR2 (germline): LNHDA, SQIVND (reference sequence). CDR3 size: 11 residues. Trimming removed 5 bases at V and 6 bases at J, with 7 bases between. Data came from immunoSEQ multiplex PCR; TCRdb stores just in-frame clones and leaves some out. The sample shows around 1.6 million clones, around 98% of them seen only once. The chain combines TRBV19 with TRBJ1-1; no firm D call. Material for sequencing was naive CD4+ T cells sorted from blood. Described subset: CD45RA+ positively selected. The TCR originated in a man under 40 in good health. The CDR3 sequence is CASSDRAEAFF. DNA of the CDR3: TGTGCCAGTAGTGACCGAGCTGAAGCTTTCTTT.